This entry concerns a single T cell receptor (beta chain). The data were obtained in a study of T cell responses to AZD1222 COVID-19 vaccine. The CDR3 is 11 residues long. CDR1 and CDR2 from the germline V gene are SEHNR and FQNEAQ (reference sequence). The ends were cut back, 1 base at V and 10 bases at J, with 7 bases in the middle. Using immunoSEQ multiplex PCR, the repertoire was profiled, and TCRdb retains in-frame clones only, with some absent. The sample has 120,000 to 150,000 clones, around nine tenths seen once. The sequence was collected from an adult in good health. Material: peripheral blood, obtained on day 0 of AZD1222 vaccination. The chain employs TRBV7-9 and TRBJ1-1; D remains ambiguous. CDR3 nucleotide sequence: TGTGCCAGCAGCTTAGTTGGGGTAGCTTTCTTT. Its translation is CASSLVGVAFF.